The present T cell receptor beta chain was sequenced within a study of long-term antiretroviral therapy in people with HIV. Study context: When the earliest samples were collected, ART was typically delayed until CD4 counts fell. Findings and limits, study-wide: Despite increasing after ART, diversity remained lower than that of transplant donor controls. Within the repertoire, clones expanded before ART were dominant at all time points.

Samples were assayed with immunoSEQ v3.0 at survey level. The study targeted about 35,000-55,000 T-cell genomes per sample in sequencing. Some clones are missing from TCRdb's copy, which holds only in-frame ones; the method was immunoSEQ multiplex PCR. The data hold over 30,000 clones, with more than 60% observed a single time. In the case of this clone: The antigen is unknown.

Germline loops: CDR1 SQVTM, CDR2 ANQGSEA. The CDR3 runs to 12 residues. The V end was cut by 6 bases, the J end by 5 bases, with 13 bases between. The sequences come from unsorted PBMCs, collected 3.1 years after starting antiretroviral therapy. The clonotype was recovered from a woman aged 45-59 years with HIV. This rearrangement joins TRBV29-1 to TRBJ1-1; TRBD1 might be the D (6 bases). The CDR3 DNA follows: TGCAGCGTCAGGGGTTGGGGGACTGAAGCTTTCTTT. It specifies CSVRGWGTEAFF.